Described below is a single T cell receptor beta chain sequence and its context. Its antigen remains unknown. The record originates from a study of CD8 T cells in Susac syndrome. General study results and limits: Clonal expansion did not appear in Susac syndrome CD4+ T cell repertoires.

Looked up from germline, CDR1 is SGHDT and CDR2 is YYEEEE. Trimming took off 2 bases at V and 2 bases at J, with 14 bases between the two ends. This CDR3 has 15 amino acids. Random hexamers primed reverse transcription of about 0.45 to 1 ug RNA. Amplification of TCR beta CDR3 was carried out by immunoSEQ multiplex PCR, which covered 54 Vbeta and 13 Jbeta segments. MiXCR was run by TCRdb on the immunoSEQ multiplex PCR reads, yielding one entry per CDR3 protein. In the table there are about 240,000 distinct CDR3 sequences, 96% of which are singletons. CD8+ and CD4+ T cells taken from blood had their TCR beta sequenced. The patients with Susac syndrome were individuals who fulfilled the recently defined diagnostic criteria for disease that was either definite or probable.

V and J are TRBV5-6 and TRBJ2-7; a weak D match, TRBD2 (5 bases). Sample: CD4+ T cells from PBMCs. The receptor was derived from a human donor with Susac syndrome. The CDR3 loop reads CASSLLRTSTYEQYF. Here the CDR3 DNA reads TGTGCCAGCAGCTTACTGCGGACTTCTACCTACGAGCAGTACTTC.